These 16 T cell receptor beta chains originate from one sample sequenced in a study of glioma-infiltrating T cells. Amplification of TCR alpha and beta CDR3 regions from RNA used iRepertoire nested multiplex PCR. TCRdb processed the multiplex PCR reads anew with MiXCR; each CDR3 protein has one entry. The sample holds 100,000 to 150,000 distinct CDR3 sequences, roughly 24% seen once. What was sequenced was glioma tissue, nonneoplastic brain tissue, or PBMCs (not recorded which). The receptor source for this set is a human donor with low-grade glioma or glioblastoma, undergoing nonglioma brain surgery, or in good health (not recorded which).

This clonotype came up a few times. The rearrangement links TRBV3-1 to TRBJ1-3; D is undetermined. V was pared by 4 bases and J by 0 bases, with 10 bases between. CDR1 is LGHDT and CDR2 is YNNKEL in the germline V gene (reference sequence). The CDR3 totals 15 residues. Written as DNA, the CDR3 is TGTGCCAGCAGCCCGCGAATAGTCTCTGGAAACACCATATATTTT. It translates to CASSPRIVSGNTIYF.

This clonotype came up many times. V is TRBV2 and J is TRBJ1-2; D uncertain. The ends were cut back, 2 bases at V and 1 base at J, with 8 bases in the middle. The CDR3 sequence is 14 residues long. Per germline, CDR1 SNHLY and CDR2 FYNNEI. In DNA, the CDR3 is TGTGCCAGCAGTGAAAAAGGCAGTAACTATGGCTACACCTTC. Its translation: CASSEKGSNYGYTF.

This clonotype was observed many times. The chain couples TRBV6-2 or TRBV6-3 to TRBJ2-7; D gene unclear. This CDR3 contains 16 residues. V lost 0 bases to trimming and J lost 0 bases, with 12 bases between them. The germline V gene has CDR1 MNHEY and CDR2 SVGEGT. The CDR3 protein is CASSYSITRSSYEQYF. In DNA form, the CDR3 reads TGTGCCAGCAGTTACTCGATCACACGTTCCTCCTACGAGCAGTACTTC.

This clonotype was found a few times. The chain has TRBV29-1 and TRBJ2-7, with 12 bases fitting TRBD2. The CDR3 is 16 amino acids. V dropped 0 bases and J dropped 2; count of bases not matched to a gene: 5. Germline V gene data show CDR1 as SQVTM and CDR2 as ANQGSEA. This chain's CDR3 is CSVEDLRLAGAYEQYF. The CDR3 DNA reads TGCAGCGTTGAAGACTTAAGACTAGCGGGAGCCTACGAGCAGTACTTC.

This clonotype was seen more than once but under ten times. V usage is TRBV3-1 and J usage is TRBJ1-2; the D gene is possibly TRBD1 (5 bases). The germline V and J ends were trimmed by 4 bases and 6 bases, with 9 bases remaining between them. CDR3 length equals 12 residues. CDR1 and CDR2 (germline): LGHDT, YNNKEL (reference sequence). The CDR3 loop is CASSLGHDGYTF. CDR3 DNA: TGTGCCAGCAGCCTCGGACACGATGGCTACACCTTC.

The rearrangement links TRBV19 to TRBJ2-1; D perhaps matches TRBD2 (5 bases). The CDR3 is made up of 13 amino acids. The V and J ends lost 8 bases and 0 bases respectively, with 8 bases between them. Per germline, CDR1 LNHDA and CDR2 SQIVND (reference sequence). CDR3 in DNA: TGTGCCAGTGGCGACTACTCCTACAATGAGCAGTTCTTC. Amino acids: CASGDYSYNEQFF.

The chain carries TRBV12-3 or TRBV12-4 and TRBJ2-3, with D possibly being TRBD1 (6 bases). Trimming cost V 8 bases and J 2 bases, with 17 bases left between them. CDR3 length equals 15 residues. Here the CDR3 reads CASGLGQSYTDTQYF. The CDR3 coding sequence is TGTGCCAGCGGATTGGGACAATCTTACACAGATACGCAGTATTTT.

This clonotype has a handful of counts. V and J are TRBV11-1 and TRBJ2-1; no definite D call. V was cut by 5 bases and J by 4 bases, with 18 bases left in between. CDR1 is SGHAT, CDR2 FQDESV, per germline (reference sequence). There are 16 residues in the CDR3. In DNA, the CDR3 is TGTGCCAGCAGCCCCCGGCGCTCAACAAATTACAATGAGCAGTTCTTC. It yields the protein CASSPRRSTNYNEQFF. Drawing the rest from reference TRBV11-1 and TRBJ2-1, the complete variable domain is EAEVAQSPRYKITEKSQAVAFWCDPISGHATLYWYRQILGQGPELLVQFQDESVVDDSQLPKDRFSAERLKGVDSTLKIQPAELGDSAMYLCASSPRRSTNYNEQFFGPGTRLTVL.

CDR3 DNA: TGTGCCAGCAGCCAAGCACTAGCTAGCGGGACGCCTGGGGAGCTGTTTTTT. Translated, it gives CASSQALASGTPGELFF. This chain connects TRBV3-1 to TRBJ2-2; 9 bases line up with TRBD2. This CDR3 is 17 amino acids long. Per the germline V gene, CDR1 is LGHDT and CDR2 is YNNKEL (reference sequence). V gave up 1 base and J gave up 8 bases; unmatched junction bases: 11.

This clonotype has ten or more counts. This rearrangement joins TRBV28 to TRBJ1-5; D gene unclear. From germline, CDR1 is MDHEN and CDR2 SYDVKM. V lost 7 bases to trimming and J lost 3 bases, with 10 bases between them. This CDR3 has 13 amino acids. This CDR3 is CASNQDFNQPQHF. The DNA for the CDR3 is TGTGCCAGCAACCAGGATTTCAATCAGCCCCAGCATTTT.

With regard to this clonotype: This may arise from a read error, as a much more abundant clone is one base away. V gene TRBV12-3 or TRBV12-4 combines with J gene TRBJ1-2; 9 bases are a match to TRBD1. CDR3 length equals 14 residues. The CDR3 coding sequence is TGTGCCAGCAGACCCGGGACAGGGAGTGAAGGCTTCACCTTC. Translation gives CASRPGTGSEGFTF.

The table lists this clonotype with many counts. The chain recombines TRBV7-9 with TRBJ2-3; the D is unclear. V lost 3 bases, J lost 4 bases, and 11 bases lay in between. The CDR3 has 14 residues. CDR1 and CDR2 from the germline V gene are SEHNR and FQNEAQ (reference sequence). CDR3: CASSFLPRPDTQYF. The CDR3 nucleotides are TGTGCCAGCAGCTTTCTACCTAGGCCAGATACGCAGTATTTT.

Concerning this clonotype itself: A read error may produce the germline difference seen at one junction end. The chain couples TRBV20-1 to TRBJ2-5; 7 positions agree with TRBD1. Germline CDR1 is DFQATT and CDR2 is SNEGSKA (reference sequence). The CDR3 has 17 residues. The CDR3 DNA follows: TGCAGTGCTACCACATCCCGGGACAGCTGGCGCCAAGAGACCGAGTACTTC. This sequence encodes CSATTSRDSWRQETEYF.

The CDR3 spells CSAIGSDYSNQPQHF. In nucleotides, the CDR3 is TGCAGTGCTATAGGCAGCGATTACAGCAATCAGCCCCAGCATTTT. This chain joins TRBV20-1 and TRBJ1-5; D not certain. The CDR3 runs to 15 residues. Germline CDR1 and CDR2: DFQATT and SNEGSKA (reference sequence). Between the trimmed V and J ends, which lost 4 bases and 1 base, there was a span of 14 bases.

Details on this clonotype: A read error may explain this, as a much larger clone is one base away. The chain combines TRBV7-2 with TRBJ2-5; 10 nucleotides agree with TRBD1. The V gene's germline CDR1 is SGHTA and CDR2 FQGNSA. The CDR3 is 13 residues long. CDR3 DNA sequence: TGTGCCAGCAGCTTCGGGACAGGGGAGACCAAGTACTTC. This translates into CASSFGTGETKYF.

This clonotype has at least ten counts. The chain carries TRBV27 and TRBJ2-1, with D uncertain. Germline CDR1 and CDR2: MNHEY and SMNVEV (reference sequence). The V and J ends lost 5 bases and 0 bases respectively, with 23 bases between them. The length of the CDR3 is 19 residues. The CDR3 is CASSRDALDWTSSYNEQFF. The CDR3 nucleotides read TGTGCCAGCAGTCGAGATGCCCTTGACTGGACGAGCTCCTACAATGAGCAGTTCTTC.